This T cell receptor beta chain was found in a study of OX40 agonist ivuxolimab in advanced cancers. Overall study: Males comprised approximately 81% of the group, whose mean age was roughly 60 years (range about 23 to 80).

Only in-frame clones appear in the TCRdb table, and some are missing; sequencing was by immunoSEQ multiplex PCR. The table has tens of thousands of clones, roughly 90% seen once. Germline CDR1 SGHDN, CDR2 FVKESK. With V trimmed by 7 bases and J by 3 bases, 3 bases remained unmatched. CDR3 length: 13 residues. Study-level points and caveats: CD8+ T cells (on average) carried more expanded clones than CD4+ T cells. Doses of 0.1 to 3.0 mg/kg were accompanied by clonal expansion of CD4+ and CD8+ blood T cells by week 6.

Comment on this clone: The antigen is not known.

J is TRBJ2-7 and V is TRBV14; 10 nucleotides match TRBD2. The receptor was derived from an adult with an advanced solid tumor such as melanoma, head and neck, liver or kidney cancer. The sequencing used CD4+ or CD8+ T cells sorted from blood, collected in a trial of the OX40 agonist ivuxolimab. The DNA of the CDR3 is TGTGCCAGCACCGAGCGGGGGGGCTACGAGCAGTACTTC. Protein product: CASTERGGYEQYF.